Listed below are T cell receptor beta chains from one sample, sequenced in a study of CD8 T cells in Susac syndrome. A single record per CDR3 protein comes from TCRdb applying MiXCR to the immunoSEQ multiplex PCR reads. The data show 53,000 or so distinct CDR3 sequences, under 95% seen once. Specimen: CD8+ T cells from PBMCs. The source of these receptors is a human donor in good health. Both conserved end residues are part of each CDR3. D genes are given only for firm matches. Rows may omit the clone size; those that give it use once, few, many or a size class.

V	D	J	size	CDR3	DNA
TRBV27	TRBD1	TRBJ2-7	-	CASSPRGPYEQYF	TGTGCCAGCAGTCCCAGGGGGCCCTACGAGCAGTACTTC
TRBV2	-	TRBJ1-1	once	CASRGRGNTEAFF	TGTGCCAGCAGGGGCAGAGGGAACACTGAAGCTTTCTTT
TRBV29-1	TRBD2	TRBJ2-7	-	CSVGIAGGNEQYF	TGCAGCGTTGGAATAGCGGGAGGGAACGAGCAGTACTTC
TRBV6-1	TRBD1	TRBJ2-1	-	CASRPRGTGYNEQFF	TGTGCCAGCAGACCCCGAGGGACAGGGTACAATGAGCAGTTCTTC
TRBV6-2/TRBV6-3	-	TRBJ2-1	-	CASSSSPHGDNEQFF	TGTGCCAGCAGTTCTTCTCCCCACGGGGACAATGAGCAGTTCTTC
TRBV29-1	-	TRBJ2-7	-	CSVVGIGEQYF	TGCAGCGTTGTAGGCATTGGCGAGCAGTACTTC
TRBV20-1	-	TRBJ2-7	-	CSAPGVGTYEQYF	TGCAGTGCCCCAGGGGTTGGCACCTACGAGCAGTACTTC
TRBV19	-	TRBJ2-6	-	CASSPGPGNGANVLTF	TGTGCCAGTAGCCCGGGACCAGGGAATGGGGCCAACGTCCTGACTTTC
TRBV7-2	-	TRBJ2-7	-	CASSPMPAGEQYF	TGTGCCAGCAGCCCGATGCCGGCCGGGGAGCAGTACTTC
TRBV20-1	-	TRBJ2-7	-	CSVRRESSYEQYF	TGCAGTGTTCGTAGGGAGTCCTCCTACGAGCAGTACTTC